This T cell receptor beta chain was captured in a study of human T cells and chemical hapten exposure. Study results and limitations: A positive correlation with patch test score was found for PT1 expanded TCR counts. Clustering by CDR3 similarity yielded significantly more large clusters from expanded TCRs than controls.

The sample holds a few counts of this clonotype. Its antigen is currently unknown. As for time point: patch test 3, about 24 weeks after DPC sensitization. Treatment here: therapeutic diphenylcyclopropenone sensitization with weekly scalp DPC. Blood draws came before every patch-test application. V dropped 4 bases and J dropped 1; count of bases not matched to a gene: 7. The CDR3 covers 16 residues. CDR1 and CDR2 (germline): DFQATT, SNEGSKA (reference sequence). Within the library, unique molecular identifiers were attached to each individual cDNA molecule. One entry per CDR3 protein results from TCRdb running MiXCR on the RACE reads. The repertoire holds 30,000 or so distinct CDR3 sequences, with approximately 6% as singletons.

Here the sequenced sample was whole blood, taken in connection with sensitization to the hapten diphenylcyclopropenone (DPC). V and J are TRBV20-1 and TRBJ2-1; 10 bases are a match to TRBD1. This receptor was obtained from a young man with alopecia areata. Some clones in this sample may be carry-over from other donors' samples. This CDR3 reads CSAKDPGQGSYNEQFF. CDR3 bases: TGCAGTGCTAAAGACCCGGGACAGGGGTCCTACAATGAGCAGTTCTTC.